The clone carrying this T cell receptor beta chain was found many times. The data belong to a study of T cells in Graves' hyperthyroidism and ophthalmopathy. The V and J ends lost 5 bases and 9 bases, in that order; junction bases with no gene match: 11. The CDR3 length is 14 residues. Germline CDR1 reads MNHNS; CDR2 reads SASEGT. Researchers amplified the TCR beta CDR3 regions from RNA transcripts. A first-round RT-PCR of the TCR CDR3 used the HTBI primer set. In TCRdb, the multiplex PCR reads were re-called with MiXCR into one record per CDR3 protein. The table shows roughly 290,000 distinct CDR3 sequences, with around 15% occurring only once. A lack of ophthalmopathy progression within 18 months defined stable Graves' hyperthyroidism.

The V call is TRBV6-1, the J call TRBJ2-3; 7 nucleotides align to TRBD2. Sequencing used blood. The sequence came from a woman aged 40 to 50 with Graves' hyperthyroidism. The CDR3 here is CASSRAGLTRTQYF. The CDR3 DNA reads TGTGCCAGCAGTCGAGCGGGGCTCACGAGGACGCAGTATTTT.